The source of this TCR beta chain is a study of blood T cell repertoires in COVID-19. The germline V gene has CDR1 LNHDA and CDR2 SQIVND (reference sequence). Trimming cost V 1 base and J 3 bases, with 19 bases left between them. This CDR3 contains 18 residues. In the original processing: From reference gene primer amplification, estimates of nucleated cell counts were derived. This table comes from immunoSEQ multiplex PCR, and its TCRdb copy is limited to in-frame clones, with some not included. V, J and clone size were drawn from that table, and D and trimming were deduced from the DNA. The sample consists of about 160,000 clones, around 84% of them appearing once.

The clonotype comes from a middle-aged man with acute or convalescent COVID-19. The chain joins TRBV19 to TRBJ2-4; D is perhaps TRBD2 (7 bases). Input material: peripheral blood. DNA for the CDR3: TGTGCCAGTAGTATAGCCCGGGGGGCCGGGACGGACAAAAACATTCAGTACTTC. Translating it yields CASSIARGAGTDKNIQYF. The full variable domain, completed using reference TRBV19 and TRBJ2-4, is DGGITQSPKYLFRKEGQNVTLSCEQNLNHDAMYWYRQDPGQGLRLIYYSQIVNDFQKGDIAEGYSVSREKKESFPLTVTSAQKNPTAFYLCASSIARGAGTDKNIQYFGAGTRLSVL.